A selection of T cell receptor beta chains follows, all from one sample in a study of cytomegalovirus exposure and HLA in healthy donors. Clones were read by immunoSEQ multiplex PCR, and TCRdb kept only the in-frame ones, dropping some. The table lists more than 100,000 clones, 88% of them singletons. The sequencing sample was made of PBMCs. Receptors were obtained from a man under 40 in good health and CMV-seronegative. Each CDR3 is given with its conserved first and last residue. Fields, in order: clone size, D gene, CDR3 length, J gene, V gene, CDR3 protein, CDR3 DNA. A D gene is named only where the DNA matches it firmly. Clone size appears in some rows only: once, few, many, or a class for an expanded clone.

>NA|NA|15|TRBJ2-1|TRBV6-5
CASSPRDWAKRGQFF
TGTGCCAGCAGTCCCCGGGATTGGGCGAAACGGGGGCAGTTCTTC
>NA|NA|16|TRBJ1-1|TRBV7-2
CASSLARRGGGVEAFF
TGTGCCAGCAGCTTAGCGCGGAGGGGAGGGGGTGTTGAAGCTTTCTTT
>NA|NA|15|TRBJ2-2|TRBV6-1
CASSRHSQNTGELFF
TGTGCCAGCAGCCGACACAGCCAGAACACCGGGGAGCTGTTTTTT
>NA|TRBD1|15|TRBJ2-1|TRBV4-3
CASSFGQERINEQFF
TGCGCCAGCAGCTTCGGACAGGAGCGTATCAATGAGCAGTTCTTC
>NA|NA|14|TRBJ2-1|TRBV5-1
CASSLEIDPNEQFF
TGCGCCAGCAGCTTGGAGATAGATCCCAATGAGCAGTTCTTC
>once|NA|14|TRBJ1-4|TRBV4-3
CASSGAGINEKLFF
TGCGCCAGCAGCGGGGCAGGGATTAATGAAAAACTGTTTTTT
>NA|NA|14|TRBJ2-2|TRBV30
CARTGTRGTGELFF
TGTGCCCGGACTGGGACACGGGGCACCGGGGAGCTGTTTTTT
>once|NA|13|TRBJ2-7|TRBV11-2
CASSFTGTYEQYF
TGTGCCAGCAGCTTTACAGGGACCTACGAGCAGTACTTC
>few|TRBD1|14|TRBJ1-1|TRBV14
CASRKGQGAGEAFF
TGTGCCAGCCGTAAGGGACAGGGGGCAGGCGAAGCTTTCTTT
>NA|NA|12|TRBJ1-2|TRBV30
CACPGMLHGYTF
TGTGCCTGCCCGGGAATGCTCCATGGCTACACCTTC
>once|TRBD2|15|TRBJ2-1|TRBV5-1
CASSLGLVTNNEQFF
TGCGCCAGCAGCCTGGGACTAGTTACGAACAATGAGCAGTTCTTC
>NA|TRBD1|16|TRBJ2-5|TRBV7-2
CASSLGIGQGQETQYF
TGTGCCAGCAGCTTAGGTATTGGACAGGGGCAAGAGACCCAGTACTTC
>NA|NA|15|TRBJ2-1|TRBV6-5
CASSFVPDYGSEQFF
TGTGCCAGCAGTTTCGTCCCGGACTATGGGAGTGAGCAGTTCTTC
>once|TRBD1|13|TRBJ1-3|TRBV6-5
CASRRDSGNTIYF
TGTGCCAGCAGACGGGACAGTGGAAACACCATATATTTT
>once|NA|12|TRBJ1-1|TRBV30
CAWSEGVTEAFF
TGTGCCTGGAGTGAGGGAGTAACTGAAGCTTTCTTT